This entry is about one T cell receptor beta chain. This sample was taken from a study of blood T cells in healthy people across ages. Losses at the gene ends were 3 bases for V and 7 bases for J; bases not matched to a gene: 10. Germline values: CDR1 SGHTA, CDR2 FQGNSA. CDR3 length: 15 amino acids. A J-beta primer mix and a sample-barcoded 5' primer were used in a second PCR of about 7 to 12 cycles. Via MiXCR, TCRdb re-called the 5' RACE reads, giving one row per CDR3 protein. The sample holds around 1,700,000 distinct CDR3 sequences, about 30% seen once. The V and J genes are TRBV7-2 and TRBJ2-7; 9 bases fit TRBD2. The sequenced sample consisted of blood. The sequence was collected from a woman aged 25 to 45 in good health. CDR3 region: CASSFGAGGPGEQYF. CDR3 sequence (DNA): TGTGCCAGCAGCTTTGGGGCGGGAGGGCCTGGAGAGCAGTACTTC.